Detailed here is one T cell receptor beta chain. What it binds is unknown. This sample is drawn from a study of blood T cells in healthy people across ages. Study-level results: As age increased, TCR beta diversity per million T cells fell in a roughly linear fashion. Percentage of naive T cells showed a strong correlation with TCR beta diversity. CMV status of donors was unknown, possibly confounding expanded clonotype changes.

Through a sample-barcoded 5' primer and a J-beta primer mix, a second PCR was run for 7 to 11 cycles. Through a template-switch adaptor with 12 random nucleotides, each cDNA molecule received a tag. TCRdb re-analysed the 5' RACE reads in MiXCR, keeping a single row per CDR3 protein. Altogether 1.5 million to 2 million distinct CDR3 sequences are present, roughly 30% being singletons, with the ten largest covering 7% to 9%. What was sequenced was blood. The TCR originated in a woman aged 25 to 45 in good health.

The CDR3 reads CASSLYPRDLAYEQYF. In DNA form, the CDR3 reads TGTGCCAGCAGTTTATACCCTAGAGATCTAGCCTACGAGCAGTACTTC. The rearrangement joins TRBV28 to TRBJ2-7, with D unclear. The ends were cut back, 1 base at V and 2 bases at J, with 15 bases in the middle. The germline gives CDR1 MDHEN, CDR2 SYDVKM. The CDR3 sequence is 16 residues long. Together with reference TRBV28 and TRBJ2-7, the CDR3 gives the full variable domain: DVKVTQSSRYLVKRTGEKVFLECVQDMDHENMFWYRQDPGLGLRLIYFSYDVKMKEKGDIPEGYSVSREKKERFSLILESASTNQTSMYLCASSLYPRDLAYEQYFGPGTRLTVT.